This T cell receptor (beta chain) was captured in a study of blood T cells in healthy people across ages. As to this clonotype: Antigen: not known.

With a J-beta primer mix and a sample-barcoded 5' primer, a second PCR ran roughly 6 to 11 cycles. Each CDR3 protein is one row after TCRdb ran MiXCR on the 5' RACE reads. The sample lists roughly 570,000 distinct CDR3 sequences, 27% occurring once. Each donor's blood draw was roughly 10 milliliters of peripheral blood. Total RNA, at least 5 micrograms per sample, was extracted from PBMCs. This CDR3 has 14 residues. Between the trimmed V and J ends, which lost 4 bases and 5 bases, there was a span of 14 bases. From germline, CDR1 is MNHEY and CDR2 SVGEGT. Study results and limitations: As age increased, TCR beta diversity per million T cells fell in a roughly linear fashion. Long-lived donors carried more naive CD4+ cells and greater diversity than aged donors.

The chain combines TRBV6-2 or TRBV6-3 with TRBJ1-1; D ambiguous. The sequence derives from a woman aged 65 to 85 in good health. Source material: blood. CDR3 region: CASSFTQRKTEAFF. The CDR3 region has the DNA TGTGCCAGCAGTTTTACGCAGAGGAAAACTGAAGCTTTCTTT.